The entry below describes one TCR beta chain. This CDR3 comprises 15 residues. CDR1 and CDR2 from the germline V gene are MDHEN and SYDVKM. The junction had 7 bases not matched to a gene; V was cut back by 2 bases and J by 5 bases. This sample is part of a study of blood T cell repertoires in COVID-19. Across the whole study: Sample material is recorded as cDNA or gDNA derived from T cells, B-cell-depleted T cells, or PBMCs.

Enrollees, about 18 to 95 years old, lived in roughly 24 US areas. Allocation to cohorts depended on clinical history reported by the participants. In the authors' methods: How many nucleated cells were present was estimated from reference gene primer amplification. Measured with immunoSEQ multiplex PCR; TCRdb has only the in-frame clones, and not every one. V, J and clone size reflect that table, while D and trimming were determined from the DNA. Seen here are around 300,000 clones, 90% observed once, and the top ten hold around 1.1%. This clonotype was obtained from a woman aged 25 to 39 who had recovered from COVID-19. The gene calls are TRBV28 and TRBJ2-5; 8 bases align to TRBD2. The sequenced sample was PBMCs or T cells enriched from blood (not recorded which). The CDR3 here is CASSLGASGSETQYF. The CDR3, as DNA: TGTGCCAGCAGTTTAGGTGCCAGCGGGAGTGAGACCCAGTACTTC.